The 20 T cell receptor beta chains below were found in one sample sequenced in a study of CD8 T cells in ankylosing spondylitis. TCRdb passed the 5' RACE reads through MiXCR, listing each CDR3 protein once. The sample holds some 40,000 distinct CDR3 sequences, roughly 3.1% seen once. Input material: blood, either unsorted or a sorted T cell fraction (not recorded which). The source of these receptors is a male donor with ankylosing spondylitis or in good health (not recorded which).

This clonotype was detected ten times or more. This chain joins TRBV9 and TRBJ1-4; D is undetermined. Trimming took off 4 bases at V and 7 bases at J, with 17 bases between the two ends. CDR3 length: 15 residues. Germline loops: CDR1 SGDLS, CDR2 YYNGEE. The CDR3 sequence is CASSYGRAVGEKLFF. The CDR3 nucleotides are TGTGCCAGCAGCTACGGTCGGGCAGTGGGTGAAAAACTGTTTTTT.

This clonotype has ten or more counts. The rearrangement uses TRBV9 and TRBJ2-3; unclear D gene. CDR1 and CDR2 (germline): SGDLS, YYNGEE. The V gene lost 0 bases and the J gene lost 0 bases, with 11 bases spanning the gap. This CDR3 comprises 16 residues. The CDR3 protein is CASSVAGLGSTDTQYF. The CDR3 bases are TGTGCCAGCAGCGTAGCTGGGTTGGGTAGCACAGATACGCAGTATTTT.

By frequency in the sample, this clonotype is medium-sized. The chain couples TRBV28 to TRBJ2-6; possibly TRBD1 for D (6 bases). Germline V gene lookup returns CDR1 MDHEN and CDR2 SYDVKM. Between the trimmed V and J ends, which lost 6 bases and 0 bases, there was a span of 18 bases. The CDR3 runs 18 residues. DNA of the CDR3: TGTGCCAGCAGATCCTTGCAGGGGCCAAGCTCTGGGGCCAACGTCCTGACTTTC. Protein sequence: CASRSLQGPSSGANVLTF.

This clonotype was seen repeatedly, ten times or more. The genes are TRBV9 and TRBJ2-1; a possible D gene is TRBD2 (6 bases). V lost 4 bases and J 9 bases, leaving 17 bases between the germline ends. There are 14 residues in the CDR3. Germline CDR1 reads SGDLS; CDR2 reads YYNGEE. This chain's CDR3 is CASSLGGTSGEQFF. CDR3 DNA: TGTGCCAGCAGCCTCGGGGGTACAAGCGGTGAGCAGTTCTTC. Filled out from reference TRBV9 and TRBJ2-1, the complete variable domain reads DSGVTQTPKHLITATGQRVTLRCSPRSGDLSVYWYQQSLDQGLQFLIQYYNGEERAKGNILERFSAQQFPDLHSELNLSSLELGDSALYFCASSLGGTSGEQFFGPGTRLTVL.

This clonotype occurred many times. In DNA, the CDR3 is TGTGCCAGCAGCGTAGACGGCGGACTAGCGGGAGGATACAATGAGCAGTTCTTC. Its protein product is CASSVDGGLAGGYNEQFF. V and J are TRBV9 and TRBJ2-1, with 14 bases aligning to TRBD2. Germline-derived CDR1 and CDR2 are SGDLS and YYNGEE. This CDR3 region has 18 residues. Trimming took 0 bases from V and 4 from J; bases not matched to a gene: 6.

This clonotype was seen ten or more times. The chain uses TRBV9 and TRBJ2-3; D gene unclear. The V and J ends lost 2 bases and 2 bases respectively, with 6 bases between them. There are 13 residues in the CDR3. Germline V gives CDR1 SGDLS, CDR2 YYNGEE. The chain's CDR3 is CASSVQPTDTQYF. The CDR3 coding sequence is TGTGCCAGCAGCGTGCAGCCCACAGATACGCAGTATTTT.

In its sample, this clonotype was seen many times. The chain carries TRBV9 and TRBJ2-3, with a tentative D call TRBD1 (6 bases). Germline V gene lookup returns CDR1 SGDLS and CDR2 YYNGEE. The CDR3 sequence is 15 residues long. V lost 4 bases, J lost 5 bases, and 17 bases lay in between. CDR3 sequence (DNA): TGTGCCAGCAGCTTCTCCCCAGGGGCAGAAGATACGCAGTATTTT. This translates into CASSFSPGAEDTQYF.

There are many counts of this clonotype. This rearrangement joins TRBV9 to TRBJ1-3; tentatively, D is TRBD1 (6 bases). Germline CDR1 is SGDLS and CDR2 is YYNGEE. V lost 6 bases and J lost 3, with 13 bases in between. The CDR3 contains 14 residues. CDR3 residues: CASTPGTFGNTIYF. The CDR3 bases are TGTGCCAGCACCCCGGGGACATTTGGAAACACCATATATTTT.

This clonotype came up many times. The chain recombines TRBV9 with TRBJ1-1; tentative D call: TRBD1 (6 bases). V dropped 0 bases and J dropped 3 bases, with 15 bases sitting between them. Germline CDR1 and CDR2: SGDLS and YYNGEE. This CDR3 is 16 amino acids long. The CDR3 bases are TGTGCCAGCAGCGTAGGTGGGGGGGGGGCGGACACTGAAGCTTTCTTT. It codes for CASSVGGGGADTEAFF.

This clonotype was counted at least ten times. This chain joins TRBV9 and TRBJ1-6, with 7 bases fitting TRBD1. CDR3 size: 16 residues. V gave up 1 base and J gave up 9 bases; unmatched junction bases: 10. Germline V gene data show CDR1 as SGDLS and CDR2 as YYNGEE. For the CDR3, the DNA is TGTGCCAGCAGCGTAAGGGGGGACAGCGGGACTTCACCCCTCCACTTT. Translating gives CASSVRGDSGTSPLHF.

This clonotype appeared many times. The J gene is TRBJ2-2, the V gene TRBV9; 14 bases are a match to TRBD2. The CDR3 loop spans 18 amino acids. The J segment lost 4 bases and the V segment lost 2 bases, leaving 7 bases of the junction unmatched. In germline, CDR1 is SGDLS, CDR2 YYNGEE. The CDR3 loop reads CASSVETSGRGGTGELFF. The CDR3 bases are TGTGCCAGCAGCGTGGAGACTAGCGGGAGGGGGGGCACCGGGGAGCTGTTTTTT. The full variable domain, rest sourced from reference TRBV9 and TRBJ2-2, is DSGVTQTPKHLITATGQRVTLRCSPRSGDLSVYWYQQSLDQGLQFLIQYYNGEERAKGNILERFSAQQFPDLHSELNLSSLELGDSALYFCASSVETSGRGGTGELFFGEGSRLTVL.

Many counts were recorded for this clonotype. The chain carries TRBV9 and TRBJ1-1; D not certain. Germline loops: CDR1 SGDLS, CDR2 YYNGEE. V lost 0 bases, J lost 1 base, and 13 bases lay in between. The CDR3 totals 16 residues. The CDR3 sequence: CASSVGGRSQNTEAFF. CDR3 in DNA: TGTGCCAGCAGCGTAGGAGGGAGGTCTCAGAACACTGAAGCTTTCTTT.

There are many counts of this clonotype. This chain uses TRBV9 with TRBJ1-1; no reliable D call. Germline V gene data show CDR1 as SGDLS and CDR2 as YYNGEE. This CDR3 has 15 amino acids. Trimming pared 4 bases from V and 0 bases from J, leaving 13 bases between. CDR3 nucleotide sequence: TGTGCCAGCAGCCCGCGAAGGATGATGAACACTGAAGCTTTCTTT. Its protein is CASSPRRMMNTEAFF.

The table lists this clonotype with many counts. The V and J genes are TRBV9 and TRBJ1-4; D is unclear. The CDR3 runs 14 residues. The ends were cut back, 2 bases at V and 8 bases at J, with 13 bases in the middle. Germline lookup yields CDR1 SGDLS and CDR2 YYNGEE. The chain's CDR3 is CASSVDGRSEKLFF. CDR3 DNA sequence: TGTGCCAGCAGCGTGGATGGACGAAGCGAAAAACTGTTTTTT.

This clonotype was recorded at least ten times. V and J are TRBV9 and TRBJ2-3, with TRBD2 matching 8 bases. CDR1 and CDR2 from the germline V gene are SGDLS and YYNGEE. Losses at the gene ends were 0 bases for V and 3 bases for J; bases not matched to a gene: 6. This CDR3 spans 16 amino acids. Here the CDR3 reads CASSVASGRTTDTQYF. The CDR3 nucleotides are TGTGCCAGCAGCGTAGCCAGCGGGAGAACTACAGATACGCAGTATTTT.

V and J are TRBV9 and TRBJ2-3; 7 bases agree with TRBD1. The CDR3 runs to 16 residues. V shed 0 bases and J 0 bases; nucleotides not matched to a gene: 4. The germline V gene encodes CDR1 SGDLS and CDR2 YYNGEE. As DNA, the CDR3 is TGTGCCAGCAGCGTAGTGGGACAGACTAGCACAGATACGCAGTATTTT. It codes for CASSVVGQTSTDTQYF.

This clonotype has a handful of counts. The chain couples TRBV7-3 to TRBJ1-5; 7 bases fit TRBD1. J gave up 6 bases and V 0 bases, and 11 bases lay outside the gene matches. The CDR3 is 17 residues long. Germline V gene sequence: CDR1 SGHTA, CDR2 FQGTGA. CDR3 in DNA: TGTGCCAGCAGCTTAACGGGGACAGTACCTACGGGTCAGCCCCAGCATTTT. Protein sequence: CASSLTGTVPTGQPQHF. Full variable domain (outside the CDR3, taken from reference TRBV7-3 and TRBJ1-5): GAGVSQTPSNKVTEKGKYVELRCDPISGHTALYWYRQSLGQGPEFLIYFQGTGAADDSGLPNDRFFAVRPEGSVSTLKIQRTERGDSAVYLCASSLTGTVPTGQPQHFGDGTRLSIL.

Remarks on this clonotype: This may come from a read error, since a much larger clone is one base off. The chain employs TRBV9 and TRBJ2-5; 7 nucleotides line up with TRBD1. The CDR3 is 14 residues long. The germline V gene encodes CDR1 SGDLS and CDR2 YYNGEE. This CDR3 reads CASSIGTDQETQNF. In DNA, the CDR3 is TGTGCCAGCAGCATCGGGACAGACCAAGAGACCCAGAACTTC.

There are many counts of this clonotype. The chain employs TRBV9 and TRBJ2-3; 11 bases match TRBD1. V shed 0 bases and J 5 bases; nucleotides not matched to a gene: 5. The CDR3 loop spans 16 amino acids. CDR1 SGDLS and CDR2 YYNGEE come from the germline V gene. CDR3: CASSVGGTGGLDTQYF. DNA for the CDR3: TGTGCCAGCAGCGTAGGGGGGACAGGGGGGCTAGATACGCAGTATTTT.

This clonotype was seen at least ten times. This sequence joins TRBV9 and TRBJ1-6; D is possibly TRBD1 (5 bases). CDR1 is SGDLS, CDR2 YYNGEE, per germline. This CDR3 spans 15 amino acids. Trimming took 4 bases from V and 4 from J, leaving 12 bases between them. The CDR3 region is CASSPGGDYNSPLHF. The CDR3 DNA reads TGTGCCAGCAGCCCGGGGGGGGATTATAATTCACCCCTCCACTTT.